This TCR beta chain appears in the sequencing data of a study of shared clonotypes between healthy human individuals. The study, taken as a whole, reports: Though the depth was large, rarefaction showed that sorted-subset sequencing was incomplete.

Donors were healthy HIV-negative adults without recent acute infections or vaccinations. Concerning this clone itself: Its antigen remains unidentified.

TCRdb's table, derived via immunoSEQ multiplex PCR, lists solely in-frame clones and lacks some. The sample records under 2,500,000 clones, around 95% being singletons. The germline gives CDR1 MNHEY, CDR2 SMNVEV (reference sequence). This CDR3 is built from 13 residues. V was cut by 3 bases and J by 6 bases, with 11 bases left in between. The chain links TRBV27 to TRBJ1-1; the D is unclear. The sequence came from a man younger than 30 in good health. Source material: naive CD4+ T cells sorted from blood. The subset was: CD45RA+ positively selected. CDR3 loop: CASSFLAEAEAFF. Written as DNA, the CDR3 is TGTGCCAGCAGTTTCCTCGCGGAGGCTGAAGCTTTCTTT.